Listed below are T cell receptor beta chains from one sample, sequenced in a study of human T cells and chemical hapten exposure. TCRdb independently ran MiXCR on the RACE reads; one entry per CDR3 protein. Among about 74,000 distinct CDR3 sequences listed, more than 30% were seen once. The material was whole blood, obtained in connection with sensitization to the hapten diphenylcyclopropenone (DPC). The receptors here all came from a man aged 35 to 55 with alopecia areata. Some clones in this sample may be carry-over from other donors' samples. Both conserved end residues are part of each CDR3. Each record gives: CDR3 protein, CDR3 DNA, J gene, V gene, clone size, D gene. D genes are given only for firm matches. Size is stated for part of the rows, as once, few or many counts, or as a class when the clone is expanded.

CDR3aa: CASSPARDSGNTIYF
CDR3nt: TGCGCCAGCAGCCCAGCCCGGGACAGCGGAAACACCATATATTTT
j_gene: TRBJ1-3
v_gene: TRBV5-1
abundance: few
d_gene: TRBD1

CDR3aa: CASSSGSSYNEQFF
CDR3nt: TGTGCCAGCTCTAGCGGGAGCTCCTACAATGAGCAGTTCTTC
j_gene: TRBJ2-1
v_gene: TRBV27
abundance: NA
d_gene: TRBD2

CDR3aa: CSATPGTSLPSSYNEQFF
CDR3nt: TGCAGTGCCACCCCCGGGACTAGCCTACCGAGCTCCTACAATGAGCAGTTCTTC
j_gene: TRBJ2-1
v_gene: TRBV20-1
abundance: few
d_gene: TRBD2

CDR3aa: CSVELAGGSGANVLTF
CDR3nt: TGCAGCGTTGAGCTAGCGGGAGGGTCTGGGGCCAACGTCCTGACTTTC
j_gene: TRBJ2-6
v_gene: TRBV29-1
abundance: NA
d_gene: TRBD2

CDR3aa: CASSLGTDQPQHF
CDR3nt: TGTGCCAGCAGCTTAGGGACAGATCAGCCCCAGCATTTT
j_gene: TRBJ1-5
v_gene: TRBV7-6
abundance: NA
d_gene: NA

CDR3aa: CASSQDRGTGGGTGELFF
CDR3nt: TGTGCCAGCAGCCAAGATCGTGGGACAGGGGGCGGGACCGGGGAGCTGTTTTTT
j_gene: TRBJ2-2
v_gene: TRBV4-2
abundance: NA
d_gene: TRBD1

CDR3aa: CASSGGQGGNTIYF
CDR3nt: TGTGCCAGCAGCGGGGGACAGGGAGGAAACACCATATATTTT
j_gene: TRBJ1-3
v_gene: TRBV7-6
abundance: NA
d_gene: TRBD1

CDR3aa: CASSQVLHEQFF
CDR3nt: TGTGCCAGCAGCCAAGTCCTCCATGAGCAGTTCTTC
j_gene: TRBJ2-1
v_gene: TRBV3-1
abundance: NA
d_gene: NA

CDR3aa: CASKKPGTDTQYF
CDR3nt: TGTGCCAGCAAAAAGCCGGGCACAGATACGCAGTATTTT
j_gene: TRBJ2-3
v_gene: TRBV28
abundance: NA
d_gene: NA

CDR3aa: CASRIQGGAYEQYF
CDR3nt: TGTGCCAGCAGGATCCAGGGGGGCGCCTACGAGCAGTACTTC
j_gene: TRBJ2-7
v_gene: TRBV12-3/TRBV12-4
abundance: NA
d_gene: NA

CDR3aa: CASSPLAGDSYNEQFF
CDR3nt: TGTGCCAGCAGCCCTCTTGCTGGGGACTCCTACAATGAGCAGTTCTTC
j_gene: TRBJ2-1
v_gene: TRBV14
abundance: few
d_gene: NA

CDR3aa: CASSPGQGAETQYF
CDR3nt: TGTGCCAGCAGTCCAGGACAGGGGGCAGAGACCCAGTACTTC
j_gene: TRBJ2-5
v_gene: TRBV6-5
abundance: few
d_gene: TRBD1

CDR3aa: CSVGTGGTGELFF
CDR3nt: TGCAGCGTTGGCACAGGGGGCACCGGGGAGCTGTTTTTT
j_gene: TRBJ2-2
v_gene: TRBV29-1
abundance: few
d_gene: TRBD1

CDR3aa: CASSLWLAENNEQFF
CDR3nt: TGTGCCAGCAGTTTATGGCTAGCGGAAAACAATGAGCAGTTCTTC
j_gene: TRBJ2-1
v_gene: TRBV28
abundance: NA
d_gene: TRBD2

CDR3aa: CASSQELRSDEQFF
CDR3nt: TGTGCCAGCAGCCAAGAGCTGAGGTCGGATGAGCAGTTCTTC
j_gene: TRBJ2-1
v_gene: TRBV3-1
abundance: few
d_gene: NA

CDR3aa: CSASPLAGEGGTDTQYF
CDR3nt: TGCAGTGCTAGTCCCCTAGCGGGAGAGGGAGGCACAGATACGCAGTATTTT
j_gene: TRBJ2-3
v_gene: TRBV20-1
abundance: once
d_gene: TRBD2

CDR3aa: CASSRGPTNEKLFF
CDR3nt: TGTGCCAGCAGCAGGGGTCCAACTAATGAAAAACTGTTTTTT
j_gene: TRBJ1-4
v_gene: TRBV2
abundance: NA
d_gene: NA

CDR3aa: CASRPRTVQLASAGREQYF
CDR3nt: TGTGCAAGTCGCCCCCGGACAGTCCAACTAGCCTCGGCCGGAAGGGAGCAGTACTTC
j_gene: TRBJ2-7
v_gene: TRBV12-2
abundance: NA
d_gene: NA

CDR3aa: CASSRQGTPNTEAFF
CDR3nt: TGTGCCAGCAGTCGACAGGGGACACCCAACACTGAAGCTTTCTTT
j_gene: TRBJ1-1
v_gene: TRBV12-3/TRBV12-4
abundance: few
d_gene: TRBD1

CDR3aa: CASSFEEDTEAFF
CDR3nt: TGTGCCAGCAGTTTCGAGGAGGACACTGAAGCTTTCTTT
j_gene: TRBJ1-1
v_gene: TRBV6-1
abundance: NA
d_gene: NA

CDR3aa: CASSPNAQGTGANVLTF
CDR3nt: TGTGCCAGCAGCCCCAACGCGCAGGGGACTGGGGCCAACGTCCTGACTTTC
j_gene: TRBJ2-6
v_gene: TRBV9
abundance: few
d_gene: NA

CDR3aa: CASSPETGPLAKNIQYF
CDR3nt: TGTGCCAGTAGTCCCGAGACAGGGCCCCTAGCCAAAAACATTCAGTACTTC
j_gene: TRBJ2-4
v_gene: TRBV19
abundance: NA
d_gene: TRBD1

CDR3aa: CASSLGRVRPYEQYF
CDR3nt: TGTGCCAGCAGTTTAGGCAGGGTAAGACCCTACGAGCAGTACTTC
j_gene: TRBJ2-7
v_gene: TRBV28
abundance: NA
d_gene: NA

CDR3aa: CASSRGRGTEQFF
CDR3nt: TGCGCCAGCAGCCGGGGTCGAGGGACTGAGCAGTTTTTC
j_gene: TRBJ2-1
v_gene: TRBV4-3
abundance: few
d_gene: NA

CDR3aa: CASSHSGSYNEQFF
CDR3nt: TGTGCCAGCAGCCATAGCGGTTCCTACAATGAGCAGTTCTTC
j_gene: TRBJ2-1
v_gene: TRBV5-5
abundance: NA
d_gene: NA

CDR3aa: CASSSDRVAVGHEQFF
CDR3nt: TGTGCCAGCAGTTCCGACAGGGTAGCGGTGGGCCATGAGCAGTTCTTC
j_gene: TRBJ2-1
v_gene: TRBV12-3/TRBV12-4
abundance: few
d_gene: NA

CDR3aa: CATSSSTKAGPNPGELFF
CDR3nt: TGTGCCACCAGCAGTTCTACTAAAGCGGGTCCGAACCCCGGGGAGCTGTTTTTT
j_gene: TRBJ2-2
v_gene: TRBV15
abundance: NA
d_gene: NA

CDR3aa: CASSQGTSGVYEQYF
CDR3nt: TGTGCCAGCAGCCAAGGGACTAGCGGGGTCTACGAGCAGTACTTC
j_gene: TRBJ2-7
v_gene: TRBV6-1
abundance: NA
d_gene: TRBD2

CDR3aa: CASSLDPGMNGELFF
CDR3nt: TGTGCCAGCAGTTTGGATCCGGGAATGAACGGGGAGCTGTTTTTT
j_gene: TRBJ2-2
v_gene: TRBV12-3/TRBV12-4
abundance: few
d_gene: NA

CDR3aa: CASSRLAGAETQYF
CDR3nt: TGTGCCAGCAGCAGACTAGCGGGAGCGGAGACCCAGTACTTC
j_gene: TRBJ2-5
v_gene: TRBV7-2
abundance: few
d_gene: TRBD2

CDR3aa: CASSVALAYGYTF
CDR3nt: TGTGCCAGCAGCGTAGCATTGGCCTATGGCTACACCTTC
j_gene: TRBJ1-2
v_gene: TRBV9
abundance: once
d_gene: NA

CDR3aa: CASSYRGAGNTIYF
CDR3nt: TGTGCCAGCAGCTACAGGGGCGCTGGAAACACCATATATTTT
j_gene: TRBJ1-3
v_gene: TRBV6-1
abundance: NA
d_gene: TRBD1

CDR3aa: CASSIRGDSSGANVLTF
CDR3nt: TGTGCCAGTAGTATCCGCGGGGATAGCTCTGGGGCCAACGTCCTGACTTTC
j_gene: TRBJ2-6
v_gene: TRBV19
abundance: NA
d_gene: NA

CDR3aa: CASSSGLADYEQYF
CDR3nt: TGTGCCAGCAGTTCGGGACTAGCGGACTACGAGCAGTACTTC
j_gene: TRBJ2-7
v_gene: TRBV12-3/TRBV12-4
abundance: NA
d_gene: TRBD2

CDR3aa: CASSVGLRQQETQYF
CDR3nt: TGTGCCAGCAGTGTCGGGCTCCGGCAACAAGAGACCCAGTACTTC
j_gene: TRBJ2-5
v_gene: TRBV7-2
abundance: NA
d_gene: NA

CDR3aa: CSALSSGRALYEQFF
CDR3nt: TGCAGTGCCCTCAGTAGCGGGAGGGCCCTTTATGAGCAGTTCTTC
j_gene: TRBJ2-1
v_gene: TRBV20-1
abundance: NA
d_gene: TRBD2

CDR3aa: CASSSSGRRYEQYF
CDR3nt: TGTGCCAGCAGTTCAAGCGGGAGGCGCTACGAGCAGTACTTC
j_gene: TRBJ2-7
v_gene: TRBV28
abundance: NA
d_gene: TRBD2

CDR3aa: CSVRTGGATHEQFF
CDR3nt: TGCAGCGTTCGGACAGGGGGCGCTACCCATGAGCAGTTCTTC
j_gene: TRBJ2-1
v_gene: TRBV29-1
abundance: NA
d_gene: TRBD1

CDR3aa: CASSLGLPSTDTQYF
CDR3nt: TGTGCCAGCAGCTTAGGTCTCCCTAGCACAGATACGCAGTATTTT
j_gene: TRBJ2-3
v_gene: TRBV7-7
abundance: NA
d_gene: NA

CDR3aa: CASSLLQSNTEAFF
CDR3nt: TGTGCCAGCAGCTTATTACAGTCGAACACTGAAGCTTTCTTT
j_gene: TRBJ1-1
v_gene: TRBV7-2
abundance: NA
d_gene: NA

CDR3aa: CASSLQGTGSGYTF
CDR3nt: TGTGCCAGCAGTCTTCAAGGGACAGGGTCTGGCTACACCTTC
j_gene: TRBJ1-2
v_gene: TRBV27
abundance: NA
d_gene: TRBD1